This T cell receptor beta chain derives from a study of blood T cell repertoires in COVID-19. Looking at the study overall: The samples span acute and convalescent COVID-19 from the United States, Italy and Spain.

A single count supports this clone. V was shortened by 6 bases and J by 7 bases, with 14 bases between the two germline ends. This CDR3 region has 13 residues. CDR1 is MNHEY, CDR2 SMNVEV, per germline (reference sequence). Participants came from 24 US areas, aged roughly 18 to 95 years. Clinical histories supplied by participants themselves formed the basis of cohort assignment. Authors' methods: Reference gene primer amplification gave estimated nucleated cell counts. The data were produced by immunoSEQ multiplex PCR, yet TCRdb's version contains in-frame clones alone and is incomplete. V and J calls and clone size follow that table, whereas D and trimming were derived from the DNA. The sample includes around 300,000 clones, 90% of them seen just once.

This TCR was recovered from a woman younger than 30 with acute COVID-19. The gene calls are TRBV27 and TRBJ2-3; a possible D gene is TRBD1 (6 bases). Input material: PBMCs or T cells enriched from blood (not recorded which). The CDR3 nucleotides read TGTGCCAGCAGACAACAGGGCATGAATACGCAGTATTTT. Translation gives CASRQQGMNTQYF.